Reported below is one TCR beta chain. Its antigen remains unidentified. The source of the sample is a study of Ad26.COV2.S vaccination and SARS-CoV-2 variants. Turning to the study itself: Dosing was one shot or two shots 56 days apart. Study-level points and caveats: Reportedly, spike-specific CD8+ and CD4+ T cell responses achieved substantial breadth once vaccination had taken place. Breadth measured for non-spike TCRs was similar across vaccine and placebo recipients.

The germline CDR1 and CDR2 sequences are MNHNS and SASEGT. This CDR3 contains 15 residues. V lost 1 base to trimming and J lost 3 bases; unmatched junction nucleotides: 3. Treatment reported: about 20 received Ad26.COV2.S at low or high dose, single or two shots; roughly 5 received placebo; per-sample allocation not given. Repertoires come from day 63 after the first vaccine or placebo injection. The administered vaccine (an Ad26 vector) expressed Wuhan-strain SARS-CoV-2 spike. The method was immunoSEQ multiplex PCR; TCRdb's version includes in-frame clones alone and lacks a portion of them. The sample lists hundreds of thousands of clones; 70% to 90% were seen once.

The sequences come from peripheral blood, collected in a trial of Ad26.COV2.S vaccine versus placebo. This sequence originates from a person aged 18 to 59 who received the Ad26.COV2.S COVID-19 vaccine or a placebo. The rearrangement uses TRBV6-1 and TRBJ2-1, with 7 bases identical to TRBD1. In nucleotides, the CDR3 is TGTGCCAGCAGTGAAGGGGGGACAGACTACAATGAGCAGTTCTTC. Its translation: CASSEGGTDYNEQFF.